This TCR beta chain derives from a study of T-cell memory formation after mild COVID-19. Study summary: Most TCR clusters belonged to a single donor. General study points: Day 15 to 85 contractors were CD4/CD8 balanced; later expanders leaned CD4+. Memory cells collected pre-infection included some clones that later responded, suggesting cross-reactive memory joined.

TCRdb re-called the 5' RACE reads with MiXCR, one entry per CDR3 protein. The repertoire has roughly 110,000 distinct CDR3 sequences, roughly 12% of them found once; the top ten carry 27%. V was clipped by 4 bases and J by 4 bases, with 17 bases between them. Germline assignment: CDR1 LGHNA and CDR2 YSLEER. The CDR3 length is 16 residues. This clonotype was detected a few times. Its cognate antigen is unknown. The TCR comes from an adult woman who had mild COVID-19 (a few samples of this study predate the infection). Cell type and time point are not known. The sample was PBMCs or a T cell subset sorted from them (not recorded which). V usage is TRBV4-3 and J usage is TRBJ2-1; possibly TRBD2 for D (5 bases). The CDR3: CASSPHGLALYNEQFF. CDR3 sequence (DNA): TGCGCCAGCAGCCCACATGGACTCGCTTTGTACAATGAGCAGTTCTTC.